This TCR beta chain was captured in a study of T cell responses to AZD1222 COVID-19 vaccine. The study's findings and limits: Females made up more of the donors, who were largely white British, and clonal diversity may have come out too low. Regions 160-218 and 743-854 held dominance among vaccine-associated CD4 TCRs, which spanned spike.

V was clipped by 2 bases and J by 0 bases, with 5 bases between them. The CDR3 consists of 13 residues. Per the germline V gene, CDR1 is SGHRS and CDR2 is YFSETQ. Repertoires were generated with immunoSEQ multiplex PCR, while TCRdb's copy carries only in-frame clones and drops some. The sample has around 130,000 clones, roughly 92% seen once. Of note for this clone: Its antigen is unknown.

The rearrangement uses TRBV5-1 and TRBJ1-1; no clear D. The material was peripheral blood, obtained 28 days after the second AZD1222 dose. This TCR was recovered from an adult who received the AZD1222 COVID-19 vaccine. CDR3 DNA sequence: TGCGCCAGCAGCTTTTCTTTGAACACTGAAGCTTTCTTT. This encodes CASSFSLNTEAFF.